This T cell receptor (beta chain) was found in a study of shared clonotypes between healthy human individuals. The assay ran at deep level. Clones were read by immunoSEQ multiplex PCR, and TCRdb kept only the in-frame ones, dropping some. Here the sample spans over 1.5 million clones, approximately 98% being singletons. Germline V lookup: CDR1 KGHSH, CDR2 LQKENI. V was clipped by 3 bases and J by 3 bases; unmatched bases: 8. This CDR3 has 16 amino acids. Findings and limits, study-wide: Sharing across four donors was seen in 4% to 6.5% of naive CD4 clonotypes. Estimated richness values were generally larger in naive subsets than in memory subsets.

This clone was seen a single time. Its antigen is not known. The material sequenced was naive CD4+ T cells sorted from blood. Subset defined: CD45RA+ positively selected. The chain has TRBV18 and TRBJ1-3; 7 bases fit TRBD1. This TCR came from a man aged 25-40 years in good health. CDR3 nucleotides: TGTGCCAGCTCACCGGCCGGGACAGTAATTGGAAACACCATATATTTT. It is translated as CASSPAGTVIGNTIYF.